These T cell receptor beta chains were read from a single sample in a study of blood T cell repertoires in COVID-19. Clones were sequenced by immunoSEQ multiplex PCR, and TCRdb holds only the in-frame ones, with some missing. Here the sample spans about 200,000 clones, 85% being singletons. Source material: peripheral blood. Receptor source: a woman of 80 years or more with acute or convalescent COVID-19. The CDR3 runs from the conserved cysteine through the conserved F or W. Each record gives: J gene, D gene, CDR3 length, V gene, clone size, CDR3 protein, CDR3 DNA. A D gene is named only where the DNA matches it firmly. Clone size is given for some rows only: seen once, a few or many times, or a class if the clone is expanded.

j_gene: TRBJ1-1; d_gene: TRBD1; len: 14; v_gene: TRBV7-9; abundance: NA; CDR3aa: CASSPRQGQAEAFF; CDR3nt: TGTGCCAGCAGCCCCCGACAGGGCCAGGCTGAAGCTTTCTTT
j_gene: TRBJ2-2; d_gene: NA; len: 13; v_gene: TRBV11-3; abundance: NA; CDR3aa: CASSFFGTGELFF; CDR3nt: TGTGCCAGCAGCTTTTTCGGCACCGGGGAGCTGTTTTTT
j_gene: TRBJ1-1; d_gene: NA; len: 14; v_gene: TRBV5-1; abundance: NA; CDR3aa: CASSPRDNSLQAFF; CDR3nt: TGCGCCAGCAGCCCCCGGGACAATTCACTTCAAGCTTTCTTT
j_gene: TRBJ2-1; d_gene: TRBD2; len: 19; v_gene: TRBV7-9; abundance: NA; CDR3aa: CASSMRGLAGPLFYNEQFF; CDR3nt: TGTGCCAGCAGCATGAGAGGACTAGCGGGACCCCTTTTTTACAATGAGCAGTTCTTC
j_gene: TRBJ1-6; d_gene: TRBD1; len: 16; v_gene: TRBV6-6; abundance: NA; CDR3aa: CASSYPGTVYNSPLHF; CDR3nt: TGTGCCAGCAGTTACCCTGGGACAGTCTATAATTCACCCCTCCACTTT
j_gene: TRBJ1-2; d_gene: TRBD1; len: 14; v_gene: TRBV5-1; abundance: NA; CDR3aa: CASSLERTGFGYTF; CDR3nt: TGCGCCAGCAGCTTGGAGAGGACAGGGTTTGGCTACACCTTC
j_gene: TRBJ2-3; d_gene: NA; len: 13; v_gene: TRBV7-2; abundance: NA; CDR3aa: CASSYNRADTQYF; CDR3nt: TGTGCCAGCAGCTACAACCGGGCAGATACGCAGTATTTT
j_gene: TRBJ1-1; d_gene: NA; len: 14; v_gene: TRBV18; abundance: NA; CDR3aa: CASSPRGGNTEAFF; CDR3nt: TGTGCCAGCTCGCCCAGAGGGGGGAACACTGAAGCTTTCTTT
j_gene: TRBJ1-2; d_gene: TRBD1; len: 14; v_gene: TRBV5-6; abundance: NA; CDR3aa: CASSGGTGDYGYTF; CDR3nt: TGTGCCAGCAGCGGGGGGACAGGGGATTATGGCTACACCTTC
j_gene: TRBJ2-7; d_gene: TRBD1; len: 15; v_gene: TRBV7-2; abundance: NA; CDR3aa: CASSRQGAQPYEQYF; CDR3nt: TGTGCCAGCAGTCGACAGGGGGCGCAGCCCTACGAGCAGTACTTC
j_gene: TRBJ2-6; d_gene: NA; len: 15; v_gene: TRBV24-1; abundance: few; CDR3aa: CATSDQGAGANVLTF; CDR3nt: TGTGCCACCAGTGACCAAGGGGCTGGGGCCAACGTCCTGACTTTC
j_gene: TRBJ1-3; d_gene: TRBD1; len: 15; v_gene: TRBV11-2; abundance: NA; CDR3aa: CASSLTGGNGNTIYF; CDR3nt: TGTGCCAGCAGCTTAACAGGGGGCAACGGAAACACCATATATTTT
j_gene: TRBJ2-1; d_gene: TRBD2; len: 15; v_gene: TRBV18; abundance: NA; CDR3aa: CASSPERGAYNEQFF; CDR3nt: TGTGCCAGCTCACCCGAGCGGGGGGCCTACAATGAGCAGTTCTTC
j_gene: TRBJ2-7; d_gene: NA; len: 13; v_gene: TRBV28; abundance: NA; CDR3aa: CASGGGRGGEQYF; CDR3nt: TGTGCCAGCGGGGGGGGGCGCGGCGGCGAGCAGTACTTC
j_gene: TRBJ2-2; d_gene: TRBD2; len: 18; v_gene: TRBV24-1; abundance: NA; CDR3aa: CATRDPAGGPQGTGELFF; CDR3nt: TGTGCCACCAGAGATCCAGCGGGAGGGCCCCAGGGCACCGGGGAGCTGTTTTTT
j_gene: TRBJ2-7; d_gene: NA; len: 15; v_gene: TRBV6-5; abundance: NA; CDR3aa: CASRNPGESSYEQYF; CDR3nt: TGTGCCAGCAGAAACCCTGGGGAGAGCTCCTACGAGCAGTACTTC
j_gene: TRBJ1-2; d_gene: NA; len: 14; v_gene: TRBV4-3; abundance: once; CDR3aa: CASSQGLPVYGYTF; CDR3nt: TGCGCCAGCAGCCAAGGGCTTCCAGTCTATGGCTACACCTTC
j_gene: TRBJ1-2; d_gene: NA; len: 13; v_gene: TRBV27; abundance: NA; CDR3aa: CASSLVGRYGYTF; CDR3nt: TGTGCCAGCAGTTTAGTGGGGCGCTATGGCTACACCTTC
j_gene: TRBJ2-1; d_gene: TRBD2; len: 15; v_gene: TRBV24-1; abundance: NA; CDR3aa: CATGPGLAGGEEQFF; CDR3nt: TGTGCCACCGGTCCGGGACTAGCGGGAGGCGAGGAGCAGTTCTTC
j_gene: TRBJ1-2; d_gene: TRBD1; len: 16; v_gene: TRBV10-2; abundance: NA; CDR3aa: CATSTPSPTGRGGYTF; CDR3nt: TGCGCCACCTCAACCCCCTCCCCGACAGGGCGAGGAGGCTACACCTTC
j_gene: TRBJ1-6; d_gene: TRBD1; len: 15; v_gene: TRBV6-2/TRBV6-3; abundance: NA; CDR3aa: CASSSGQLYNSPLHF; CDR3nt: TGTGCCAGCAGTTCGGGACAGCTCTATAATTCACCCCTCCACTTT
j_gene: TRBJ2-1; d_gene: TRBD2; len: 20; v_gene: TRBV19; abundance: NA; CDR3aa: CASSMGAASGSGYPLDEQFF; CDR3nt: TGTGCCAGTAGTATGGGAGCCGCTAGCGGGAGTGGCTATCCGCTCGATGAGCAGTTCTTC
j_gene: TRBJ2-5; d_gene: NA; len: 15; v_gene: TRBV15; abundance: NA; CDR3aa: CATSMAAWPQETQYF; CDR3nt: TGTGCCACCAGCATGGCGGCGTGGCCACAAGAGACCCAGTACTTC
j_gene: TRBJ2-3; d_gene: NA; len: 15; v_gene: TRBV24-1; abundance: NA; CDR3aa: CATSRTGASTDTQYF; CDR3nt: TGTGCCACCTCTAGGACTGGCGCTAGCACAGATACGCAGTATTTT
j_gene: TRBJ2-7; d_gene: TRBD1; len: 13; v_gene: TRBV5-1; abundance: NA; CDR3aa: CASSRDRVYEQYF; CDR3nt: TGCGCCAGCAGCCGGGACAGGGTTTACGAGCAGTACTTC
j_gene: TRBJ2-3; d_gene: NA; len: 14; v_gene: TRBV29-1; abundance: few; CDR3aa: CSTNGPSGTDTQYF; CDR3nt: TGCAGCACAAATGGGCCTAGCGGCACAGATACGCAGTATTTT
j_gene: TRBJ2-7; d_gene: TRBD2; len: 17; v_gene: TRBV15; abundance: NA; CDR3aa: CATSRDTGGGSSYEQYF; CDR3nt: TGTGCCACCAGCAGAGATACGGGAGGGGGAAGCTCCTACGAGCAGTACTTC
j_gene: TRBJ2-1; d_gene: TRBD2; len: 18; v_gene: TRBV7-9; abundance: few; CDR3aa: CASGRLAGGPVSYNEQFF; CDR3nt: TGTGCCAGCGGTCGACTAGCGGGAGGGCCGGTATCCTACAATGAGCAGTTCTTC
j_gene: TRBJ2-1; d_gene: TRBD2; len: 16; v_gene: TRBV18; abundance: NA; CDR3aa: CASSPPGGSSYNEQFF; CDR3nt: TGTGCCAGCTCACCACCGGGCGGGAGCTCCTACAATGAGCAGTTCTTC
j_gene: TRBJ2-3; d_gene: TRBD2; len: 15; v_gene: TRBV6-5; abundance: NA; CDR3aa: CASRPGTSESGTQYF; CDR3nt: TGTGCCAGCCGGCCCGGGACTAGCGAGAGCGGTACGCAGTATTTT
j_gene: TRBJ1-4; d_gene: NA; len: 14; v_gene: TRBV2; abundance: few; CDR3aa: CASRTTGHNEKLFF; CDR3nt: TGTGCCAGCAGGACAACAGGGCATAATGAAAAACTGTTTTTT
j_gene: TRBJ1-2; d_gene: TRBD1; len: 14; v_gene: TRBV3-1/TRBV3-2; abundance: NA; CDR3aa: CASSRGDSNYGYTF; CDR3nt: TGTGCCAGCAGCCGCGGGGACAGTAACTATGGCTACACCTTC
j_gene: TRBJ1-1; d_gene: NA; len: 14; v_gene: TRBV15; abundance: NA; CDR3aa: CATTVGGAGMRAFF; CDR3nt: TGTGCCACCACCGTGGGTGGCGCGGGAATGAGAGCTTTCTTT
j_gene: TRBJ2-6; d_gene: NA; len: 16; v_gene: TRBV5-1; abundance: NA; CDR3aa: CASSLSWTSGANVLTF; CDR3nt: TGCGCCAGCAGCTTGTCATGGACATCTGGGGCCAACGTCCTGACTTTC
j_gene: TRBJ2-5; d_gene: NA; len: 17; v_gene: TRBV7-9; abundance: few; CDR3aa: CASSLDGWEPPKETQYF; CDR3nt: TGTGCCAGCAGCTTAGACGGTTGGGAGCCTCCCAAAGAGACCCAGTACTTC
j_gene: TRBJ1-1; d_gene: NA; len: 13; v_gene: TRBV6-1; abundance: NA; CDR3aa: CASSERANTEAFF; CDR3nt: TGTGCCAGCAGTGAGCGGGCGAACACTGAAGCTTTCTTT
j_gene: TRBJ2-7; d_gene: NA; len: 13; v_gene: TRBV18; abundance: NA; CDR3aa: CASSPGGTYEQYF; CDR3nt: TGTGCCAGCTCCCCAGGCGGGACCTACGAGCAGTACTTC
j_gene: TRBJ1-2; d_gene: NA; len: 14; v_gene: TRBV6-5; abundance: NA; CDR3aa: CASSYDGGYYGYTF; CDR3nt: TGTGCCAGCAGTTACGATGGAGGGTACTATGGCTACACCTTC
j_gene: TRBJ1-1; d_gene: TRBD1; len: 15; v_gene: TRBV5-6; abundance: few; CDR3aa: CASRLMDRQNTEAFF; CDR3nt: TGTGCCAGCAGATTAATGGACAGGCAGAACACTGAAGCTTTCTTT
j_gene: TRBJ2-3; d_gene: NA; len: 14; v_gene: TRBV5-5; abundance: NA; CDR3aa: CASSSERYTDTQYF; CDR3nt: TGTGCCAGCAGCTCTGAGCGGTACACAGATACGCAGTATTTT
j_gene: TRBJ1-1; d_gene: NA; len: 13; v_gene: TRBV27; abundance: NA; CDR3aa: CASRRNRDPEAFF; CDR3nt: TGTGCCAGCCGACGGAACAGGGACCCTGAAGCTTTCTTT